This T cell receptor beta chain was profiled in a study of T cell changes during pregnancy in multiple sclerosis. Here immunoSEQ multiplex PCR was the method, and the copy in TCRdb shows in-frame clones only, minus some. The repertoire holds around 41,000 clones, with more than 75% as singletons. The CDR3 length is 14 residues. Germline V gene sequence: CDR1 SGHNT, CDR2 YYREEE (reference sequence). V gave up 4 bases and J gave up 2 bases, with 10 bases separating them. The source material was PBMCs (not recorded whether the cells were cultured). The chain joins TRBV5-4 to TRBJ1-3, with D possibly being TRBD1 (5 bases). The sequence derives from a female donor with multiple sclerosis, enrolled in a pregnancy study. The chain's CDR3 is CASSVRGTGNTIYF. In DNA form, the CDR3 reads TGTGCCAGCAGCGTTAGGGGTACTGGAAACACCATATATTTT.